The T cell receptor beta chain described here comes from a study of cytomegalovirus exposure and HLA in healthy donors. On the study more broadly: HLA-typed donors were the source of about 85 million unique TCRs, which an early data release held. General study findings and limits: Presence/absence comparisons presumed near-even sequencing depth among donors. Being productive about 90% or about 30% of the time was typical of most TCR beta V segments in an earlier analysis. Cytomegalovirus-associated TCR beta chains were listed, numbering under 200.

A word on this clone: Its antigen is unknown.

In the PCR, 60 Vbeta and 13 Jbeta primers were used. This table comes from immunoSEQ multiplex PCR, and its TCRdb copy is limited to in-frame clones, with some not included. The sample yields some 130,000 clones, around 85% seen once. CDR1 and CDR2 from the germline V gene are MNHEY and SVGAGI. The CDR3 has 16 residues. The V and J ends lost 1 base and 1 base respectively, with 13 bases between them. Material: PBMCs. This sequence joins TRBV6-5 and TRBJ1-1; D remains unclear. The TCR comes from a woman younger than 45 in good health and CMV-seropositive. CDR3 loop: CASSYYHYRANTEAFF. The CDR3 DNA follows: TGTGCCAGCAGTTACTACCACTACCGAGCGAACACTGAAGCTTTCTTT.